Listed here are 7 T cell receptor beta chains from one sample, sequenced in a study of blood T cell repertoires in COVID-19. The method was immunoSEQ multiplex PCR; TCRdb's version includes in-frame clones alone and lacks a portion of them. The sample shows hundreds of thousands of clones, nearly 90% of them seen only once. The sequenced material came from peripheral blood. The receptor source for this set is a woman in her 30s with COVID-19, enrolled during active disease.

The CDR3 loop reads CASSKGTGIFPLHF. The CDR3 region has the DNA TGTGCCAGCAGTAAAGGGACAGGGATCTTCCCCCTCCACTTT. The chain carries TRBV6-6 and TRBJ1-6; 9 bases fit TRBD1. The CDR3 is made up of 14 amino acids. Germline-derived CDR1 and CDR2 are MNHNY and SVGAGI (reference sequence). Trimming took 5 bases from V and 13 from J; bases not matched to a gene: 9.

The J gene is TRBJ1-2, the V gene TRBV28; 9 bases agree with TRBD1. The CDR3 totals 17 residues. V gave up 2 bases and J gave up 7 bases; unmatched junction bases: 14. Per germline, CDR1 MDHEN and CDR2 SYDVKM. The CDR3 DNA is TGTGCCAGCAGTTTAAGGGGGTGGGACAGGGTGACAGGTGGCTACACCTTC. Amino acids: CASSLRGWDRVTGGYTF.

The chain is built from TRBV18 and TRBJ1-2, with TRBD1 matching over 8 bases. Trimming took 2 bases from V and 4 from J; bases not matched to a gene: 9. Germline CDR1 reads KGHSH; CDR2 reads LQKENI. The CDR3 extends over 16 amino acids. CDR3 DNA: TGTGCCAGCTCACCAATTTCGGCAGGGGGCAGCTATGGCTACACCTTC. It translates to CASSPISAGGSYGYTF.

Comment on this clone: Other DNA sequences of this sample code for an identical CDR3. The rearrangement uses TRBV7-9 and TRBJ2-7; tentative D call: TRBD2 (6 bases). Deletions cut 1 base from V and 3 bases from J, with 7 bases between. Germline CDR1 and CDR2: SEHNR and FQNEAQ (reference sequence). This CDR3 is 13 amino acids long. For the CDR3, the DNA is TGTGCCAGCAGCTTAGTGGGGGGCTACGAGCAGTACTTC. Amino acids: CASSLVGGYEQYF. The full variable domain, completed using reference TRBV7-9 and TRBJ2-7, is DTGVSQNPRHKITKRGQNVTFRCDPISEHNRLYWYRQTLGQGPEFLTYFQNEAQLEKSRLLSDRFSAERPKGSFSTLEIQRTEQGDSAMYLCASSLVGGYEQYFGPGTRLTVT.

V gene TRBV4-2 combines with J gene TRBJ2-1; tentatively, D is TRBD2 (5 bases). The CDR3 totals 13 residues. V shed 2 bases and J shed 9 bases, with 11 bases lying between them. CDR1 LGHNA and CDR2 YNFKEQ come from the germline V gene. CDR3 nucleotides: TGTGCCAGCAGCCAATTTTTGCGGGCTGAGCAGTTCTTC. This translates into CASSQFLRAEQFF.

J is TRBJ1-5 and V is TRBV7-9; no definite D call. The CDR3 totals 13 residues. Trimming removed 0 bases from V and 4 bases from J, with 4 bases in between. Germline V gene sequence: CDR1 SEHNR, CDR2 FQNEAQ (reference sequence). The CDR3 sequence: CASSLAPNQPQHF. The CDR3 coding sequence is TGTGCCAGCAGCTTAGCTCCTAATCAGCCCCAGCATTTT.

This clone was recorded a few times. The chain couples TRBV7-6 to TRBJ1-6; D remains ambiguous. V dropped 0 bases and J dropped 10 bases, with 7 bases sitting between them. CDR1 is SGHVS and CDR2 is FNYEAQ in the germline V gene. The CDR3 is 13 residues long. The CDR3 nucleotides are TGTGCCAGCAGCTTAGCAACAAACTCACCCCTCCACTTT. It translates to CASSLATNSPLHF.